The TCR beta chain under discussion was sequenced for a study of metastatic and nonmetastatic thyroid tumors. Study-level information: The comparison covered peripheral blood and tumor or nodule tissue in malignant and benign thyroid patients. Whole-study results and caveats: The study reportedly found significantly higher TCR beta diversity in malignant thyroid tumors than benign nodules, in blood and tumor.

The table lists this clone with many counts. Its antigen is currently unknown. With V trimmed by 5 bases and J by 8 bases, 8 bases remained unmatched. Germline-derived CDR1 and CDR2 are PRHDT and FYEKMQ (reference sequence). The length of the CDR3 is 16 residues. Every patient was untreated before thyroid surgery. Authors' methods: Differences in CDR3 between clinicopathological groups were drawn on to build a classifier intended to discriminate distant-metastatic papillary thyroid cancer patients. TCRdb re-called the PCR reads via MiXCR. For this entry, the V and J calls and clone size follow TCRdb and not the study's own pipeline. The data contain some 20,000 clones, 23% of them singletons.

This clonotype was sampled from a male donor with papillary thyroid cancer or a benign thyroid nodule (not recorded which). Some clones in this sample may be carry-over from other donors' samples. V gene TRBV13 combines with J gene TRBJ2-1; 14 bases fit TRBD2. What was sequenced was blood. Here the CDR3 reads CASSLGLAGEEDEQFF. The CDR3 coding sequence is TGTGCCAGCAGCCTGGGACTAGCGGGAGAGGAAGATGAGCAGTTCTTC.